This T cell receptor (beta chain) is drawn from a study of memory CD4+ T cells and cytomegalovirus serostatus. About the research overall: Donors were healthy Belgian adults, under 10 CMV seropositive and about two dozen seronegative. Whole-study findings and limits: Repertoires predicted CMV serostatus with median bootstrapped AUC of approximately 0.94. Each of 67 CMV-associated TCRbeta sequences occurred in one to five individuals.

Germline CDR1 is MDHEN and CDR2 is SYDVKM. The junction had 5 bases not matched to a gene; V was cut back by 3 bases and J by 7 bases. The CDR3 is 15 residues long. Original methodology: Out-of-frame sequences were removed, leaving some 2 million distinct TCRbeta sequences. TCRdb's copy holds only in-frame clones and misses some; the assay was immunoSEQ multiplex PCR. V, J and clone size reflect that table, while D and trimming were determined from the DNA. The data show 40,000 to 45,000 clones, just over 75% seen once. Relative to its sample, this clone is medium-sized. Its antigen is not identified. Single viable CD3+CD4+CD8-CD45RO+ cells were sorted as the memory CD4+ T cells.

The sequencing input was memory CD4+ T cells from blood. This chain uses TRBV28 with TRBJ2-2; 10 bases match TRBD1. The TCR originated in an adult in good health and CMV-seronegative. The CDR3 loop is CASSLTGGGSGELFF. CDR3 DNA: TGTGCCAGCAGTTTGACAGGGGGCGGCAGCGGGGAGCTGTTTTTT.